A single sample is the source of the 26 T cell receptor beta chains below, sequenced in a study of blood T cell repertoires in COVID-19. Sequenced by immunoSEQ multiplex PCR; TCRdb stores in-frame clones only, minus some. The profile shows fewer than 250,000 clones, about nine tenths of them singletons. Sequencing was carried out using peripheral blood. The origin of the receptors is a man aged 25 to 40 with acute or convalescent COVID-19.

The chain is built from TRBV24-1 and TRBJ2-1, with D possibly TRBD2 on 6 matching bases. The CDR3 is made up of 15 amino acids. V gave up 6 bases and J gave up 1 base, with 12 bases separating them. Germline V CDR1 and CDR2: KGHDR, SFDVKD. The CDR3 DNA reads TGTGCCACCAGTAAGAGGAGCGGGTCCTACAATGAGCAGTTCTTC. Protein product: CATSKRSGSYNEQFF.

The rearrangement links TRBV7-9 to TRBJ2-2; unclear D gene. Germline V lookup: CDR1 SEHNR, CDR2 FQNEAQ (reference sequence). The CDR3 runs 14 residues. Trimming shortened V by 2 bases and J by 3 bases, and 7 bases separated the two germline ends. The chain's CDR3 is CASSLSRDTGELFF. The CDR3 DNA sequence: TGTGCCAGCAGCTTATCTCGCGACACCGGGGAGCTGTTTTTT.

The rearrangement links TRBV4-1 to TRBJ2-4, with 7 nucleotides matching TRBD2. The CDR3 is 17 residues long. Germline assignment: CDR1 MGHRA and CDR2 YSYEKL. Trimming took 0 bases from V and 0 from J; bases not matched to a gene: 5. CDR3 DNA sequence: TGCGCCAGCAGCCAAGATCCGGGGGGTCTAGCCAAAAACATTCAGTACTTC. Protein sequence: CASSQDPGGLAKNIQYF.

The chain carries TRBV19 and TRBJ1-1; TRBD1 agrees at 7 bases. This CDR3 contains 15 residues. Germline CDR1 reads LNHDA; CDR2 reads SQIVND (reference sequence). V dropped 10 bases and J dropped 3; count of bases not matched to a gene: 14. In DNA, the CDR3 is TGTGCCACCCAAAGACAGGGATGGGGCTACACTGAAGCTTTCTTT. Its translation: CATQRQGWGYTEAFF.

The chain uses TRBV6-2 or TRBV6-3 and TRBJ2-5; 7 positions agree with TRBD1. The V gene end was trimmed by 4 bases and the J gene end by 4 bases; junction bases not matched to a gene: 12. CDR3 length: 16 residues. Germline-derived CDR1 and CDR2 are MNHEY and SVGEGT. This CDR3 reads CASSFRPTGSTETQYF. CDR3 DNA sequence: TGTGCCAGCAGTTTCCGCCCGACAGGGAGTACAGAGACCCAGTACTTC.

This chain links TRBV5-4 with TRBJ1-2; a possible D gene is TRBD1 (6 bases). Germline V CDR1 and CDR2: SGHNT, YYREEE (reference sequence). The V gene lost 3 bases and the J gene lost 10 bases, with 13 bases spanning the gap. This CDR3 has 12 amino acids. Here the CDR3 reads CASSSDSIVYTF. CDR3 DNA: TGTGCCAGCAGCTCGGACAGCATTGTCTACACCTTC. The full variable domain, with the rest looked up from reference TRBV5-4 and TRBJ1-2, is ETGVTQSPTHLIKTRGQQVTLRCSSQSGHNTVSWYQQALGQGPQFIFQYYREEENGRGNFPPRFSGLQFPNYSSELNVNALELDDSALYLCASSSDSIVYTFGSGTRLTVV.

The V gene is TRBV11-2, the J gene TRBJ2-1; TRBD2 matches at 14 bases. The CDR3 contains 19 residues. From germline, CDR1 is SGHAT and CDR2 FQNNGV. V trimming: 3 bases; J trimming: 4 bases; junction bases outside the gene matches: 11. CDR3 sequence reads: CASSFPIAGLAGEYNEQFF. Here the CDR3 DNA reads TGTGCCAGCAGCTTCCCCATCGCGGGACTAGCGGGGGAATACAATGAGCAGTTCTTC.

The J gene is TRBJ2-1, the V gene TRBV7-8; possible D gene TRBD2, 6 bases. Per germline, CDR1 SGHVS and CDR2 FQNEAQ. Trimming pared 5 bases from V and 8 bases from J, leaving 16 bases between. The CDR3 covers 14 residues. This chain's CDR3 is CASSLGLEGDEQFF. The CDR3 DNA follows: TGTGCCAGCAGCCTCGGGTTGGAGGGCGATGAGCAGTTCTTC.

The chain recombines TRBV28 with TRBJ2-7, with 8 bases matching TRBD2. Germline loops: CDR1 MDHEN, CDR2 SYDVKM. With 5 bases clipped from V and 3 bases from J, the junction kept 15 bases outside the gene matches. The CDR3 extends over 17 amino acids. CDR3 sequence: CASSIPGGAGAYYEQYF. The CDR3 DNA is TGTGCCAGCAGTATCCCGGGGGGGGCTGGGGCGTACTACGAGCAGTACTTC.

V gene TRBV2 combines with J gene TRBJ1-2; D gene uncertain. The CDR3 has 13 amino acids. V lost 6 bases and J lost 4, with 12 bases in between. Germline V gene sequence: CDR1 SNHLY, CDR2 FYNNEI. The CDR3 coding sequence is TGTGCCAGCAGGCTGGGCAGCCTCTATGGCTACACCTTC. Amino acid sequence: CASRLGSLYGYTF.

The chain recombines TRBV6-2 or TRBV6-3 with TRBJ1-1; 9 bases are a match to TRBD1. The junction had 9 bases not matched to a gene; V was cut back by 2 bases and J by 2 bases. The CDR3 has 17 residues. The V gene's germline CDR1 is MNHEY and CDR2 SVGEGT. CDR3 in amino acids: CASSYRTQGAGNTEAFF. In nucleotides, the CDR3 is TGTGCCAGCAGTTACCGAACACAGGGGGCAGGCAACACTGAAGCTTTCTTT.

The table lists this clone with a count of one. The rearrangement joins TRBV28 to TRBJ1-5; 8 nucleotides match TRBD1. The CDR3 extends over 15 amino acids. CDR1 is MDHEN and CDR2 is SYDVKM in the germline V gene. J gave up 2 bases and V 5 bases, and 5 bases lay outside the gene matches. The CDR3 DNA is TGTGCCAGCAGTCACACGACAGGGGGCAATCAGCCCCAGCATTTT. It is translated as CASSHTTGGNQPQHF. The whole variable domain, filled in from reference TRBV28 and TRBJ1-5, reads DVKVTQSSRYLVKRTGEKVFLECVQDMDHENMFWYRQDPGLGLRLIYFSYDVKMKEKGDIPEGYSVSREKKERFSLILESASTNQTSMYLCASSHTTGGNQPQHFGDGTRLSIL.

This chain connects TRBV19 to TRBJ1-6; D is unresolved. V was shortened by 1 base and J by 5 bases, with 18 bases between the two germline ends. The CDR3 has 18 amino acids. Germline V gives CDR1 LNHDA, CDR2 SQIVND (reference sequence). CDR3 region: CASSIGSASNRDNSPLHF. DNA for the CDR3: TGTGCCAGTAGTATAGGAAGTGCGTCGAACAGAGATAATTCACCCCTCCACTTT.

The V and J genes are TRBV3-1 (or the pseudogene TRBV3-2) and TRBJ1-1; no clear D. The CDR3 runs to 11 residues. Germline CDR1 reads LGHDT; CDR2 reads YNNKEL (reference sequence). V shed 6 bases and J shed 5 bases, with 7 bases lying between them. The CDR3: CASSLRTEAFF. In nucleotides, the CDR3 is TGTGCCAGCAGTCTCCGGACTGAAGCTTTCTTT.

This clone was seen only once. The chain employs TRBV5-1 and TRBJ2-5; D remains ambiguous. Germline CDR1 SGHRS, CDR2 YFSETQ. V lost 3 bases and J 3 bases, leaving 9 bases between the germline ends. CDR3 size: 13 residues. In DNA, the CDR3 is TGCGCCAGCAGCTACCGGGTTAAAGAGACCCAGTACTTC. Translating gives CASSYRVKETQYF.

The chain uses TRBV18 and TRBJ2-1; maybe TRBD1 (5 bases). Trimming left V 2 bases short and J 4 bases short, with 12 bases between. This CDR3 comprises 15 residues. The germline gives CDR1 KGHSH, CDR2 LQKENI. CDR3 region: CASSPWAGSYNEQFF. For the CDR3, the DNA is TGTGCCAGCTCACCATGGGCAGGGTCTTACAATGAGCAGTTCTTC.

This clone has only one observation. The rearrangement joins TRBV29-1 to TRBJ2-1, with D tentatively TRBD1 (5 bases). V was trimmed by 7 bases and J by 3 bases, leaving 10 bases between them. The CDR3 contains 12 residues. In germline, CDR1 is SQVTM, CDR2 ANQGSEA. The CDR3 here is CSASDNYNEQFF. CDR3 sequence (DNA): TGCAGCGCCTCGGACAACTACAATGAGCAGTTCTTC.

This clone was seen a handful of times. The rearrangement uses TRBV24-1 and TRBJ2-1; TRBD1 matches at 11 bases. The V gene end was trimmed by 1 base and the J gene end by 8 bases; junction bases not matched to a gene: 3. This CDR3 has 15 amino acids. Looked up from germline, CDR1 is KGHDR and CDR2 is SFDVKD. The CDR3 coding sequence is TGTGCCACCAGTGATTTCGGACAGGGGGCCTATGAGCAGTTCTTC. Amino acids: CATSDFGQGAYEQFF.

This chain connects TRBV4-2 to TRBJ2-5; D not certain. Germline CDR1 is LGHNA and CDR2 is YNFKEQ. The CDR3 extends over 11 amino acids. The V gene lost 5 bases and the J gene lost 5 bases, with 6 bases spanning the gap. The CDR3 nucleotides read TGTGCCAGCAGCTCTACGGAGACCCAGTACTTC. Translation: CASSSTETQYF.

This chain joins TRBV6-5 and TRBJ1-5; the D gene is possibly TRBD1 (5 bases). The V end was cut by 4 bases, the J end by 0 bases, with 10 bases between. The germline V gene encodes CDR1 MNHEY and CDR2 SVGAGI. CDR3 length: 15 residues. CDR3 nucleotide sequence: TGTGCCAGCAGTTGGGGGGACGTTAGCAATCAGCCCCAGCATTTT. This gives the protein CASSWGDVSNQPQHF.

The V and J genes are TRBV6-5 and TRBJ1-5; TRBD1 matches 7 bases. There are 15 residues in the CDR3. V dropped 7 bases and J dropped 0; count of bases not matched to a gene: 6. In germline, CDR1 is MNHEY, CDR2 SVGAGI. CDR3 nucleotides: TGTGCCAGCACCCCACAGGGGAATAGCAATCAGCCCCAGCATTTT. Its protein product is CASTPQGNSNQPQHF.

V usage is TRBV7-6 and J usage is TRBJ2-7; 7 bases agree with TRBD1. The V gene's germline CDR1 is SGHVS and CDR2 FNYEAQ. Unmatched junction bases numbered 5, after V lost 1 base and J lost 5 bases. The CDR3 length is 14 residues. The CDR3 is CASSLGVGQDEQYF. The CDR3, as DNA: TGTGCCAGCAGCTTAGGGGTAGGACAGGACGAGCAGTACTTC. Complete variable domain (other parts from reference TRBV7-6 and TRBJ2-7): GAGVSQSPRYKVTKRGQDVALRCDPISGHVSLYWYRQALGQGPEFLTYFNYEAQQDKSGLPNDRFSAERPEGSISTLTIQRTEQRDSAMYRCASSLGVGQDEQYFGPGTRLTVT.

The chain carries TRBV10-3 and TRBJ1-4, with 8 nucleotides matching TRBD1. This CDR3 has 13 residues. Germline assignment: CDR1 ENHRY and CDR2 SYGVKD. J gave up 8 bases and V 4 bases, and 3 bases lay outside the gene matches. The CDR3 DNA reads TGTGCCATCAGTGGGACAGGGCAAGAAAAACTGTTTTTT. This encodes CAISGTGQEKLFF.

The chain employs TRBV4-1 and TRBJ2-7; 9 bases fit TRBD2. Germline V lookup: CDR1 MGHRA, CDR2 YSYEKL. V trimming: 4 bases; J trimming: 4 bases; junction bases outside the gene matches: 14. The CDR3 contains 17 residues. CDR3 in amino acids: CASSLGGLAGARYEQYF. The CDR3 DNA follows: TGCGCCAGCAGCCTCGGGGGGTTAGCGGGAGCCAGATACGAGCAGTACTTC.

The chain carries TRBV4-1 and TRBJ1-5, with 8 bases aligning to TRBD1. The CDR3 has 16 residues. The V segment lost 0 bases and the J segment 6 bases; nucleotides outside the gene matches: 7. The germline gives CDR1 MGHRA, CDR2 YSYEKL. CDR3 in DNA: TGCGCCAGCAGCCAAGATGGAGCAGGGGGCACTCAGCCCCAGCATTTT. Protein: CASSQDGAGGTQPQHF.

V is TRBV7-3 and J is TRBJ2-7, with 7 nucleotides matching TRBD1. Germline V gives CDR1 SGHTA, CDR2 FQGTGA. Trimming cost V 0 bases and J 6 bases; bases outside gene matches: 2. There are 13 residues in the CDR3. The CDR3 loop is CASSLTSGGEQYF. In DNA, the CDR3 is TGTGCCAGCAGCTTAACGTCAGGGGGCGAGCAGTACTTC.